This TCR beta chain was identified in a study of T cells after yellow fever vaccination (dated 2019 in TCRdb). At the level of the whole study: Libraries from fractions with low cell numbers were prepared with the SMART-Seq v4 Ultra Low Input RNA kit. Bulk TCR alpha and beta repertoires were sequenced longitudinally to track T-cell clones before and after primary and booster YFV17D yellow fever vaccination. Two healthy male donors, one aged 18 to 30 and one aged 30 to 40 years, made up the cohort. Bulk PBMC replicates and cell subsets were isolated from blood drawn at multiple timepoints before and after both primary and secondary immunization.

As for this clonotype: Its antigen is not yet known. No much larger clone exists at a distance of one base, and base qualities are not known.

What the treatment or condition label conveys for this sample: live attenuated yellow fever vaccine strain. At each blood-draw timepoint, two biological replicates of bulk PBMCs were collected. A standard Ficoll-Paque protocol was used to isolate PBMCs from peripheral blood. RNA was extracted with TriZol from bulk PBMCs, CD4 and CD8 fractions, and dextramer-positive and dextramer-negative fractions. Inclusive of the bounding cysteine and phenylalanine, the CDR3 is 15 residues long. Only the CDR3 DNA is retained, 45 bases long and in frame from the first base. CDR1 and CDR2, looked up from the germline V gene (reference sequence), are LGHDT and YNNKEL. V was cut back by 4 bases and J by 7 bases, leaving a gap of 17 bases between them. TCR cDNA was synthesized by 5'RACE template switching, which introduced a universal primer site and unique molecular identifiers. Priming of cDNA synthesis was performed from both the TCR alpha and TCR beta constant segments. Library amplification involved two PCR steps, and the second step added sample barcodes and sequencing adapters. Sequencing of libraries was done on Illumina HiSeq 2500 (2x100 bp) or NovaSeq (2x150 bp). Concerning the study's data processing: MIGEC handled demultiplexing of reads and collapsing into UMI consensus sequences, while MiXCR performed V(D)J alignment. Clonotypes responding to the vaccine were identified with edgeR on replicate PBMC samples, with the criteria of FDR below 0.01 and a log2 fold change above 5 up to day 15. CD4 or CD8 identity was assigned to each bulk clonotype according to whether the clonotype was present at higher abundance in the sequenced CD4 repertoire or the sequenced CD8 repertoire. TCRdb handled the public reads itself, with Q25 trimming in fastp and clone calling in MiXCR, and kept productive beta chains. Entries that share a CDR3 protein sequence are merged under the most common genes and DNA. It is TCRdb's table, rather than the study itself, that gives the V and J calls and clone size. The sample table records just under 600,000 distinct CDR3 sequences; 13% of these occur just once. Around an eighth of the sample comes from the top ten.

What the authors observed across the whole study: Because only two donors were included in the study, the extent to which the findings can be generalized is limited. A small share of clonotypes was detected in both CD4 and CD8 compartments, with the overlap likely arising from convergent recombination. Because abundant contaminating clonotypes from the bulk population could be contained in FACS-sorted repertoires, computational filtering was required. Compared with the primary T-cell response, the secondary T-cell response was faster but weaker, reaching its peak on day 5 rather than on day 15. Most clones expanded after primary vaccination were re-detected after the booster (around 96% of CD4 and approximately 88% of CD8), suggesting broad memory maintenance.

This TCR came from a man under 40 who received the YFV17D yellow fever vaccine. The sample consisted of PBMCs, taken on the day of the yellow fever booster vaccination. Here the chain combines TRBV3-1 and TRBJ2-1, and possibly TRBD1, on 6 matching bases. Here is the DNA: TGTGCCAGCAGCCTTCAGGGGTCCCGAGGGAATGAGCAGTTCTTC. The encoded protein is CASSLQGSRGNEQFF.